One and the same sample provided the 18 T cell receptor beta chains below, sequenced in a study of blood T cell repertoires in COVID-19. Using immunoSEQ multiplex PCR, the repertoire was profiled, and TCRdb retains in-frame clones only, with some absent. The sample lists about 370,000 clones, roughly 86% seen once, with around 9.3% in the top ten. Sequencing used peripheral blood. The receptors were gathered from a woman aged 25 to 39 with COVID-19, enrolled during active disease.

The chain recombines TRBV6-4 with TRBJ2-7; D ambiguous. V was trimmed by 8 bases and J by 6 bases, leaving 17 bases between them. The length of the CDR3 is 13 residues. Germline values: CDR1 MRHNA, CDR2 SNTAGT. CDR3 in DNA: TGTGCCAGCTCTCTCAGGTTTTTGAGCGAGCAGTACTTC. It translates to CASSLRFLSEQYF.

The rearrangement links TRBV29-1 to TRBJ2-1; the match to TRBD2 covers 9 bases. Losses at the gene ends were 7 bases for V and 4 bases for J; bases not matched to a gene: 8. This CDR3 region has 14 residues. From germline, CDR1 is SQVTM and CDR2 ANQGSEA. The CDR3 region has the DNA TGCAGCGCAACCGAGGGACTAGCATACAATGAGCAGTTCTTC. Encoded protein: CSATEGLAYNEQFF.

This clone was seen only once. This chain uses TRBV7-2 with TRBJ2-1, with D uncertain. Trimming left V 1 base short and J 0 bases short, with 7 bases between. Germline V CDR1 and CDR2: SGHTA, FQGNSA. This CDR3 has 15 amino acids. CDR3 protein: CASSLVQNSYNEQFF. CDR3 DNA: TGTGCCAGCAGCTTAGTGCAGAACTCCTACAATGAGCAGTTCTTC.

This rearrangement joins TRBV7-8 to TRBJ2-5; 7 bases match TRBD2. Trimming at V came to 5 bases and at J to 4 bases, leaving 13 bases not matched to a gene. From germline, CDR1 is SGHVS and CDR2 FQNEAQ. This CDR3 comprises 16 residues. As DNA, the CDR3 is TGTGCCAGCAGCCCCCTAGTGGGAGGGAATAGAGAGACCCAGTACTTC. This sequence encodes CASSPLVGGNRETQYF.

V and J are TRBV2 and TRBJ2-3, with 10 bases that match TRBD2. Unmatched junction bases numbered 4, after V lost 4 bases and J lost 0 bases. The CDR3 is 16 residues long. Germline values: CDR1 SNHLY, CDR2 FYNNEI. DNA of the CDR3: TGTGCCAGCAGTGCTAGGACTAGCGGAAGCACAGATACGCAGTATTTT. Protein product: CASSARTSGSTDTQYF.

The chain carries TRBV27 and TRBJ2-4; 7 bases agree with TRBD1. The CDR3 runs to 14 residues. Germline CDR1 and CDR2: MNHEY and SMNVEV (reference sequence). Germline trimming cut 11 bases from V and 0 bases from J; bases unmatched to any gene: 7. The CDR3 coding sequence is TGTGCCCCGGGACAGTGCAAAGCCAAAAACATTCAGTACTTC. Translating it yields CAPGQCKAKNIQYF.

The chain joins TRBV5-4 to TRBJ1-4, with unresolved D. Trimming stripped 4 bases from V and 0 bases from J, with 13 bases between. CDR1 is SGHNT, CDR2 YYREEE, per germline (reference sequence). This CDR3 spans 16 amino acids. The CDR3 DNA sequence: TGTGCCAGCAGCGCGGGGTCGGCATCAACTAATGAAAAACTGTTTTTT. It codes for CASSAGSASTNEKLFF.

The genes are TRBV6-5 and TRBJ2-4; D may be TRBD1 (6 bases). V gave up 5 bases and J gave up 1 base, with 12 bases separating them. The CDR3 has 15 amino acids. Germline CDR1 MNHEY, CDR2 SVGAGI. The CDR3 sequence is CASSTGLMAKNIQYF. In nucleotides, the CDR3 is TGTGCCAGCAGTACAGGGTTGATGGCCAAAAACATTCAGTACTTC.

The chain joins TRBV10-1 to TRBJ1-1; 9 nucleotides line up with TRBD1. Germline CDR1 and CDR2: WNHNN and SYGVQD (reference sequence). The CDR3 runs 14 residues. With V trimmed by 6 bases and J by 1 base, 3 bases remained unmatched. In nucleotides, the CDR3 is TGCGCCAGCAGGGGGACAGGGCCGAACACTGAAGCTTTCTTT. This codes for CASRGTGPNTEAFF.

In DNA, the CDR3 is TGTGCCAGCAGTTTATGGGCAGGGGATGGAGGTCAGCCCCAGCATTTT. It encodes CASSLWAGDGGQPQHF. V gene TRBV28 combines with J gene TRBJ1-5; a weak D match, TRBD1 (6 bases). The germline V gene has CDR1 MDHEN and CDR2 SYDVKM. CDR3 size: 16 residues. V lost 0 bases, J lost 6 bases, and 15 bases lay in between.

This clone has only a few counts. J is TRBJ1-6 and V is TRBV24-1; unclear D gene. The length of the CDR3 is 10 residues. Trimming shortened V by 9 bases and J by 7 bases, and 3 bases separated the two germline ends. Per the germline V gene, CDR1 is KGHDR and CDR2 is SFDVKD. CDR3 DNA: TGTGCCACCCCAAATTCACCCCTCCACTTT. Its protein product is CATPNSPLHF.

The rearrangement uses TRBV11-2 and TRBJ2-2; D is undetermined. Germline CDR1 is SGHAT and CDR2 is FQNNGV. CDR3 length: 13 residues. Trimming stripped 5 bases from V and 4 bases from J, with 8 bases between. The CDR3: CASSQVITGELFF. DNA for the CDR3: TGTGCCAGCAGCCAGGTTATCACCGGGGAGCTGTTTTTT.

V is TRBV5-4 and J is TRBJ2-1, with 8 bases that match TRBD2. This CDR3 has 16 amino acids. CDR1 is SGHNT and CDR2 is YYREEE in the germline V gene (reference sequence). V was pared by 0 bases and J by 4 bases, with 6 bases of the junction left unmatched. CDR3 region: CASSLEGTSGYNEQFF. Written as DNA, the CDR3 is TGTGCCAGCAGCTTGGAAGGTACTAGCGGATACAATGAGCAGTTCTTC.

The chain couples TRBV19 to TRBJ2-3, with D unclear. The CDR3 runs 12 residues. The V and J ends lost 5 bases and 4 bases respectively, with 7 bases between them. CDR1 LNHDA and CDR2 SQIVND come from the germline V gene (reference sequence). The CDR3 coding sequence is TGTGCCAGTAGTTTACAACCAGATACGCAGTATTTT. Translating gives CASSLQPDTQYF.

There are a few counts of this clone. The V gene is TRBV28, the J gene TRBJ1-5; TRBD1 is a possible D gene (5 bases). The germline CDR1 and CDR2 sequences are MDHEN and SYDVKM. The CDR3 is made up of 16 amino acids. V lost 2 bases and J 1 base, leaving 12 bases between the germline ends. The CDR3 spells CASSLLTAASNQPQHF. The CDR3 nucleotides are TGTGCCAGCAGTTTACTGACAGCAGCAAGCAATCAGCCCCAGCATTTT.

CDR3 sequence reads: CASSLDSADEQYF. The CDR3 DNA sequence: TGTGCCAGCTCACTGGACAGTGCTGACGAGCAGTACTTC. The chain employs TRBV18 and TRBJ2-7; D might be TRBD1 (6 bases). Trimming left V 4 bases short and J 5 bases short, with 12 bases between. The germline CDR1 and CDR2 sequences are KGHSH and LQKENI. CDR3 length: 13 residues.

CDR3 protein: CASSQGGSFYGYTF. CDR3 DNA sequence: TGTGCCAGCAGCCAGGGCGGCAGTTTCTATGGCTACACCTTC. V and J are TRBV7-9 and TRBJ1-2; possibly TRBD1 for D (5 bases). Looked up from germline, CDR1 is SEHNR and CDR2 is FQNEAQ (reference sequence). This CDR3 is 14 amino acids long. Trimming stripped 5 bases from V and 4 bases from J, with 14 bases between.

The chain combines TRBV11-2 with TRBJ2-1; 8 bases align to TRBD2. CDR1 and CDR2 (germline): SGHAT, FQNNGV. This CDR3 region has 16 residues. Trimming at V came to 3 bases and at J to 2 bases, leaving 6 bases not matched to a gene. The CDR3 nucleotides are TGTGCCAGCAGCTTGTTCGTACTAGCGGCCTACAATGAGCAGTTCTTC. This gives the protein CASSLFVLAAYNEQFF.